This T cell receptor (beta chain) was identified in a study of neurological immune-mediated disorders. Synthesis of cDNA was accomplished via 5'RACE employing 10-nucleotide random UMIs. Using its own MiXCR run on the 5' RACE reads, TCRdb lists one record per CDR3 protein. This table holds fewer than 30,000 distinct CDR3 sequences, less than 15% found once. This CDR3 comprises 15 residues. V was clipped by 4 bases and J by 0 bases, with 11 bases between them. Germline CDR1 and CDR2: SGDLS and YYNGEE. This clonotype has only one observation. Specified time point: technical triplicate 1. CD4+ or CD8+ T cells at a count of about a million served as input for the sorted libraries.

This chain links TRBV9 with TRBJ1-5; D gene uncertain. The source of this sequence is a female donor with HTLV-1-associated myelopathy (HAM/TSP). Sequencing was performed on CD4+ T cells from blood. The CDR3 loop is CASSTGRNSNQPQHF. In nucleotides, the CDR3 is TGTGCCAGCAGCACCGGCAGGAATAGCAATCAGCCCCAGCATTTT.